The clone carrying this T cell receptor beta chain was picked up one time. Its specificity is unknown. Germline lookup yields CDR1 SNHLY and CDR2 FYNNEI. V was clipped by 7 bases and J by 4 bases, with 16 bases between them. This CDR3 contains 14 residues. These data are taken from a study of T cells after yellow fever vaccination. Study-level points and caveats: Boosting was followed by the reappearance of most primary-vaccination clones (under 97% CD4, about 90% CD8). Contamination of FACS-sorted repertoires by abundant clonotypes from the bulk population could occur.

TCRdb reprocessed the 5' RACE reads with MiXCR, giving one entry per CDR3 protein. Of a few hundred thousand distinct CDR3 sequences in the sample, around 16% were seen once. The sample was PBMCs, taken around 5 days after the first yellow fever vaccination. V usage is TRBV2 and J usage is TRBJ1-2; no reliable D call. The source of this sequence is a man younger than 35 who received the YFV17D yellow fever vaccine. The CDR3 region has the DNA TGTGCCAGCACCTTCCAAGTTCTGGGCTATGGCTACACCTTC. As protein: CASTFQVLGYGYTF.